This TCR beta chain was recovered during a study of T cell responses to AZD1222 COVID-19 vaccine. Study conclusions and caveats: Repertoires were sampled only after the peak T cell response. Spike-specific TCR breadth rose after two AZD1222 doses, and depth rose as well. A mostly white British donor set with more females was recruited, and clonal diversity was possibly underestimated.

Germline V gene sequence: CDR1 KGHSH, CDR2 LQKENI. V lost 5 bases to trimming and J lost 6 bases; unmatched junction nucleotides: 9. The CDR3 consists of 15 residues. Using immunoSEQ multiplex PCR, the repertoire was profiled, and TCRdb retains in-frame clones only, with some absent. The sample has over 130,000 clones, roughly 90% seen once; the top ten hold approximately 3.4%. Turning to this clone: Antigen specificity is unknown.

The chain links TRBV18 to TRBJ1-4; the match to TRBD1 covers 7 bases. The sequence was obtained from an adult who received the AZD1222 COVID-19 vaccine. This specimen was peripheral blood, taken 28 days after the second AZD1222 dose. CDR3 DNA: TGTGCCAGCTCAAATAACCAGGGGGGACATGAAAAACTGTTTTTT. The encoded protein is CASSNNQGGHEKLFF.